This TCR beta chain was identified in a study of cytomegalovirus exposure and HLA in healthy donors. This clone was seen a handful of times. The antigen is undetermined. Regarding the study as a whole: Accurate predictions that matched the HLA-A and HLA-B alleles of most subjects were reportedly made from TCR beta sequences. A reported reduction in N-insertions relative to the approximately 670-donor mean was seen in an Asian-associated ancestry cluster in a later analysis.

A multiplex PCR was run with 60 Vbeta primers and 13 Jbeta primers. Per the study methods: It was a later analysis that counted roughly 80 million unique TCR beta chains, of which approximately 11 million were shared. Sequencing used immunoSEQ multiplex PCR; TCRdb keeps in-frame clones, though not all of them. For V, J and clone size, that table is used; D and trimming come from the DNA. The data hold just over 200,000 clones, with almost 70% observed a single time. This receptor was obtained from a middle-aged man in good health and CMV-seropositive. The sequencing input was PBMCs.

CDR3 sequence (DNA): TGTGCCAGCAGCCCTCGGGGTGGGCAGAGCTCCTATAATTCACCCCTCCACTTT. Its translation is CASSPRGGQSSYNSPLHF. The chain is built from TRBV7-2 and TRBJ1-6; D unresolved. Germline V gene sequence: CDR1 SGHTA, CDR2 FQGNSA. Trimming cost V 5 bases and J 0 bases, with 17 bases left between them. CDR3 length: 18 residues.